The subject of this entry is one T cell receptor beta chain. Its antigen is undetermined. V shed 3 bases and J 8 bases; nucleotides not matched to a gene: 6. Per germline, CDR1 SGHNT and CDR2 YYREEE (reference sequence). This CDR3 comprises 14 residues. The data originate from a study of graft-versus-host responses after intestinal transplantation. Background on the study: Each recipient received a multivisceral, liver-intestinal, or isolated intestinal graft. Induction using anti-thymocyte globulin, followed by tacrolimus and steroids for two to three years, was given to all recipients.

Generated by immunoSEQ multiplex PCR, the TCRdb table keeps only in-frame clones and is missing some. Among more than 85,000 clones listed, roughly 80% were seen once. General observations from the study: Some patients had graft-donor T cell macrochimerism. In their allografts, the ratios of graft-versus-host to host-versus-graft T cell clones were high.

The sequences come from unstimulated CD4+ T cells sorted from spleen or lymph node cells, collected before intestinal transplant. This TCR derives from a human donor who received an intestinal transplant. This sequence joins TRBV5-4 and TRBJ1-4, with 8 bases aligning to TRBD1. CDR3 protein: CASSSTGAEEKLFF. The CDR3 region has the DNA TGTGCCAGCAGCTCGACAGGGGCTGAGGAAAAACTGTTTTTT.